This TCR beta chain was retrieved from a study of shared clonotypes between healthy human individuals. Germline V gene data show CDR1 as MDHEN and CDR2 as SYDVKM. The CDR3 runs to 16 residues. Trimming left V 6 bases short and J 2 bases short, with 18 bases between. Clones were read by immunoSEQ multiplex PCR, and TCRdb kept only the in-frame ones, dropping some. The table records about 2.1 million clones, approximately 94% of them present only once. The naive CD8 fraction comprised CD45RO-negative cells positively selected for CCR7 and excluded terminally differentiated effector memory CD45RA+ cells.

The receptor comes from a young man in good health. Some clones in this sample may be carry-over from other donors' samples. The J gene is TRBJ2-3, the V gene TRBV28, with D tentatively TRBD2 (5 bases). The sequencing sample was made of naive CD8+ T cells from PBMCs. Here the CDR3 reads CASSPGGPELTDTQYF. CDR3 bases: TGTGCCAGCAGCCCAGGAGGCCCGGAACTCACAGATACGCAGTATTTT. The full variable domain, rest sourced from reference TRBV28 and TRBJ2-3, is DVKVTQSSRYLVKRTGEKVFLECVQDMDHENMFWYRQDPGLGLRLIYFSYDVKMKEKGDIPEGYSVSREKKERFSLILESASTNQTSMYLCASSPGGPELTDTQYFGPGTRLTVL.